The 21 T cell receptor beta chains in this list originate from one sample, sequenced in a study of T-cell reconstitution after alpha-beta-depleted transplantation in children. A TCRbeta library incorporating unique molecular identifiers was prepared. TCRdb ran MiXCR on the PCR reads and lists one entry per CDR3 protein. The sample contains 170,000 or so distinct CDR3 sequences, about 6.4% of which appear only once. The sequencing here drew on PBMCs from the stem cell graft donor, taken from the stem cell graft. These receptors all stem from a human donor who donated a stem cell graft to a child with Wiskott-Aldrich syndrome.

This clonotype was picked up many times. The chain employs TRBV7-2 and TRBJ2-1; 16 nucleotides line up with TRBD2. CDR1 is SGHTA and CDR2 is FQGNSA in the germline V gene. The V gene end was trimmed by 5 bases and the J gene end by 6 bases; junction bases not matched to a gene: 7. CDR3 length: 17 amino acids. The CDR3 is CASSKGLAGGGLNEQFF. The CDR3, as DNA: TGTGCCAGCAGCAAGGGACTAGCGGGGGGGGGCCTCAATGAGCAGTTCTTC.

This clonotype was counted many times. The chain couples TRBV3-1 to TRBJ2-1; unclear D gene. Trimming left V 1 base short and J 5 bases short, with 12 bases between. This CDR3 contains 15 residues. Germline V gene lookup returns CDR1 LGHDT and CDR2 YNNKEL (reference sequence). The CDR3 bases are TGTGCCAGCAGCCAAGGTGTACCCCTGGACAATGAGCAGTTCTTC. Translation: CASSQGVPLDNEQFF.

A few counts support this clonotype. The chain links TRBV19 to TRBJ1-6; TRBD1 matches 9 bases. Germline CDR1 and CDR2: LNHDA and SQIVND (reference sequence). V trimming: 6 bases; J trimming: 7 bases; junction bases outside the gene matches: 7. The CDR3 runs 15 residues. The CDR3 is CASRGQGYENSPLHF. The CDR3 bases are TGTGCCAGTAGGGGACAGGGTTATGAAAATTCACCCCTCCACTTT.

This clonotype has ten or more counts. The genes are TRBV5-5 and TRBJ2-1, with a possible D match to TRBD2 (6 bases). With 4 bases removed from V and 2 bases from J, the gap between germline ends came to 13 bases. The CDR3 runs to 15 residues. Germline V gene lookup returns CDR1 SGHKS and CDR2 YYEKEE (reference sequence). The CDR3 bases are TGTGCCAGCAGCGCCGGGACTCTCCCCTACAATGAGCAGTTCTTC. Translated, it gives CASSAGTLPYNEQFF. Combining the CDR3 with reference TRBV5-5 and TRBJ2-1 gives the whole variable domain DAGVTQSPTHLIKTRGQQVTLRCSPISGHKSVSWYQQVLGQGPQFIFQYYEKEERGRGNFPDRFSARQFPNYSSELNVNALLLGDSALYLCASSAGTLPYNEQFFGPGTRLTVL.

This clonotype was counted ten times or more. This sequence joins TRBV5-1 and TRBJ1-2; D gene ambiguous. V gave up 0 bases and J gave up 6 bases, with 6 bases separating them. Germline assignment: CDR1 SGHRS and CDR2 YFSETQ. The length of the CDR3 is 12 residues. The CDR3 reads CASSLERNGYTF. The CDR3 bases are TGCGCCAGCAGCTTGGAAAGGAATGGCTACACCTTC.

This clonotype was counted ten times or more. V usage is TRBV12-3 or TRBV12-4 and J usage is TRBJ2-5; the D is unclear. This CDR3 region has 11 residues. V lost 6 bases and J 5 bases, leaving 7 bases between the germline ends. The DNA of the CDR3 is TGTGCCAGCAGCCAACTTGAGACCCAGTACTTC. This codes for CASSQLETQYF.

The table lists this clonotype with many counts. This chain uses TRBV6-5 with TRBJ2-5, with D possibly matching TRBD1 (5 bases). CDR3 length: 12 residues. Trimming pared 4 bases from V and 5 bases from J, leaving 8 bases between. Looked up from germline, CDR1 is MNHEY and CDR2 is SVGAGI. The CDR3 bases are TGTGCCAGCAGTTCCTCAGGGGAGACCCAGTACTTC. Translating it yields CASSSSGETQYF.

This clonotype was detected many times. V usage is TRBV20-1 and J usage is TRBJ2-3; D possibly matches TRBD1 or TRBD2 (6 bases each). CDR1 is DFQATT and CDR2 is SNEGSKA in the germline V gene (reference sequence). V was cut by 6 bases and J by 5 bases, with 21 bases left in between. The CDR3 consists of 15 residues. The CDR3 is CSASPSLGGGDTQYF. The CDR3 region has the DNA TGCAGTGCCAGCCCTTCCCTAGGAGGGGGAGATACGCAGTATTTT.

This clonotype was observed many times. The rearrangement links TRBV5-1 to TRBJ1-3; TRBD1 aligns across 9 bases. The junction had 5 bases not matched to a gene; V was cut back by 4 bases and J by 6 bases. The CDR3 spans 14 residues. Germline-derived CDR1 and CDR2 are SGHRS and YFSETQ. CDR3 nucleotide sequence: TGCGCCAGCAGCCCGGACAGGGGAACAAACACCATATATTTT. This sequence encodes CASSPDRGTNTIYF. Filled out from reference TRBV5-1 and TRBJ1-3, the complete variable domain reads KAGVTQTPRYLIKTRGQQVTLSCSPISGHRSVSWYQQTPGQGLQFLFEYFSETQRNKGNFPGRFSGRQFSNSRSEMNVSTLELGDSALYLCASSPDRGTNTIYFGEGSWLTVV.

Many counts were recorded for this clonotype. The rearrangement links TRBV20-1 to TRBJ2-1, with D unclear. The V gene's germline CDR1 is DFQATT and CDR2 SNEGSKA (reference sequence). The CDR3 extends over 15 amino acids. V was pared by 5 bases and J by 4 bases, with 18 bases between. The CDR3 sequence: CSAPPTFRSYNEQFF. The CDR3, as DNA: TGCAGTGCTCCTCCAACCTTCCGAAGTTACAATGAGCAGTTCTTC.

This clonotype has a count of ten or more. The chain links TRBV11-3 to TRBJ2-1; D is possibly TRBD2 (6 bases). The length of the CDR3 is 14 residues. V lost 1 base, J lost 5 bases, and 9 bases lay in between. From germline, CDR1 is SGHNT and CDR2 YENEEA. CDR3 sequence reads: CASSLVLANNEQFF. The CDR3 DNA is TGTGCCAGCAGCTTAGTCCTAGCGAACAATGAGCAGTTCTTC. Complete variable domain (other parts from reference TRBV11-3 and TRBJ2-1): EAGVVQSPRYKIIEKKQPVAFWCNPISGHNTLYWYLQNLGQGPELLIRYENEEAVDDSQLPKDRFSAERLKGVDSTLKIQPAELGDSAVYLCASSLVLANNEQFFGPGTRLTVL.

In its sample, this clonotype was seen many times. The chain is built from TRBV7-2 and TRBJ2-1; D may correspond to TRBD1 or TRBD2 (6 bases each). The V and J ends lost 5 bases and 0 bases respectively, with 14 bases between them. CDR3 size: 16 residues. Germline CDR1 reads SGHTA; CDR2 reads FQGNSA. This CDR3 reads CASSPAGHSSYNEQFF. The CDR3 region has the DNA TGTGCCAGCAGCCCCGCGGGACACAGCTCCTACAATGAGCAGTTCTTC.

This clonotype has at least ten counts. The genes are TRBV10-3 and TRBJ2-7; D may be TRBD2 (6 bases). This CDR3 region has 15 residues. Germline-derived CDR1 and CDR2 are ENHRY and SYGVKD. Trimming left V 3 bases short and J 7 bases short, with 19 bases between. The CDR3 DNA follows: TGTGCCATCAGTGACTCTAAGACCTTACGGGAGGAGCAGTACTTC. Amino acids: CAISDSKTLREEQYF.

In its sample, this clonotype was seen many times. This rearrangement joins TRBV13 to TRBJ2-3; weak D call: TRBD2 (6 bases). This CDR3 comprises 17 residues. V was trimmed by 0 bases and J by 2 bases, leaving 15 bases between them. Looked up from germline, CDR1 is PRHDT and CDR2 is FYEKMQ (reference sequence). The CDR3 loop is CASSLGKTSLYTDTQYF. The CDR3 region has the DNA TGTGCCAGCAGCTTAGGAAAAACTAGCCTATACACAGATACGCAGTATTTT.

This clonotype was detected many times. The V gene is TRBV20-1, the J gene TRBJ1-5, with unresolved D. This CDR3 region has 11 residues. CDR1 is DFQATT and CDR2 is SNEGSKA in the germline V gene (reference sequence). V was trimmed by 3 bases and J by 6 bases, leaving 6 bases between them. DNA for the CDR3: TGCAGTGCTAGGGGGTTTCAGCCCCAGCATTTT. Translated, it gives CSARGFQPQHF.

V is TRBV7-2 and J is TRBJ1-1; no clear D. Trimming left V 2 bases short and J 8 bases short, with 12 bases between. The CDR3 length is 13 residues. Germline lookup yields CDR1 SGHTA and CDR2 FQGNSA. The DNA of the CDR3 is TGTGCCAGCAGCTTACATGTAGCAGTAGAAGCTTTCTTT. Amino acids: CASSLHVAVEAFF.

In its sample, this clonotype was seen many times. The gene calls are TRBV9 and TRBJ2-7; 8 nucleotides agree with TRBD2. Germline trimming cut 4 bases from V and 2 bases from J; bases unmatched to any gene: 11. Germline CDR1 is SGDLS and CDR2 is YYNGEE. This CDR3 has 16 residues. CDR3 in DNA: TGTGCCAGCAGCCCTAGCAGCGGGAGACAGACCTACGAGCAGTACTTC. It codes for CASSPSSGRQTYEQYF.

This clonotype occurred many times. This sequence joins TRBV20-1 and TRBJ2-5; TRBD2 matches 7 bases. J gave up 5 bases and V 5 bases, and 8 bases lay outside the gene matches. The CDR3 loop spans 13 amino acids. Germline CDR1 and CDR2: DFQATT and SNEGSKA (reference sequence). In DNA, the CDR3 is TGCAGTGCTGTAGAGACTAGCCTCGAGACCCAGTACTTC. This gives the protein CSAVETSLETQYF.

Ten or more counts support this clonotype. The chain has TRBV12-3 or TRBV12-4 and TRBJ1-5; 10 bases match TRBD1. CDR3 length equals 13 residues. The J segment lost 7 bases and the V segment lost 6 bases, leaving 3 bases of the junction unmatched. The CDR3 DNA sequence: TGTGCCAGCAGCGGGACAGGGGAACAGCCCCAGCATTTT. It specifies CASSGTGEQPQHF.

This clonotype occurred many times. This chain connects TRBV20-1 to TRBJ2-1, with D possibly being TRBD1 or TRBD2 (5 bases each). V lost 6 bases and J lost 0, with 15 bases in between. Germline V CDR1 and CDR2: DFQATT, SNEGSKA (reference sequence). CDR3 size: 15 residues. CDR3 DNA: TGCAGTGCCATCGGGACGGAAAGCTCCTACAATGAGCAGTTCTTC. This sequence encodes CSAIGTESSYNEQFF.

The chain employs TRBV3-1 and TRBJ2-7; D possibly corresponds to TRBD1 (5 bases). The CDR3 is 14 amino acids. The germline CDR1 and CDR2 sequences are LGHDT and YNNKEL (reference sequence). Trimming removed 4 bases at V and 0 bases at J, with 10 bases between. The CDR3 DNA reads as TGTGCCAGCAGCCCTACGACAGTCTCCTACGAGCAGTACTTC. This encodes CASSPTTVSYEQYF.